This T cell receptor (beta chain) came from a study of shared T cell receptors in the human thymus. The sample holds a few counts of this clone. Sequencing used immunoSEQ multiplex PCR; TCRdb keeps in-frame clones, though not all of them. The sample records about 380,000 clones, roughly 94% being singletons. The CDR3 has 16 amino acids. The V gene's germline CDR1 is LGHNA and CDR2 YNFKEQ. V was cut by 0 bases and J by 4 bases, with 15 bases left in between. The sample taken for sequencing was thymocytes. The chain combines TRBV4-2 with TRBJ2-5, with D unclear. The sequence was collected from a human donor. CDR3 sequence reads: CASSQDQNYPPETQYF. CDR3 in DNA: TGTGCCAGCAGCCAAGATCAGAACTACCCGCCAGAGACCCAGTACTTC.